This record covers a single TCR beta chain. This clone was recorded once. Its antigen is unknown. No base quality values were provided; no much bigger clone lies one nucleotide off. This record comes from a study of shared clonotypes between healthy human individuals (dated by TCRdb to 2018 to 2021). The study in broad terms: The cohort comprised two women and three men aged 18 to 49 years. To increase sequencing depth and limit assay-specific biases, different laboratories used diverse techniques to prepare libraries and sequence TCR repertoires. For each donor, CD4 naive and CD4 memory were each given three plates, CD8 naive was given two plates, and CD8 memory was given one plate. Leukapheresis yielded between about 0.85 and 9 billion PBMCs per donor. The study deeply sequenced blood TCR repertoires of about 5 healthy adults to estimate repertoire size and the extent of clonotype sharing between individuals. Overall study outcomes, separate from this receptor: Compared with non-shared clonotypes, clonotypes shared by all four sorted-subset donors had higher generation probabilities. The small number of donors limited the genetic and exposure-history diversity represented. Only blood was sampled, and tissue TCR repertoires likely differ from those in blood. Pairwise subsampling indicated that sequencing depth was expected to affect the degree of clonotype sharing among donors. Naive subsets generally had larger estimated clonotype richness than memory subsets did. Incomplete sequencing was indicated by rarefaction of sorted-subset datasets, despite the large sequencing depth. When a few donors were compared, the shared fraction of clonotypes was about 5.2% for naive CD4, around 4% for naive CD8, roughly 2.5% for memory CD4, and 0.3% to 0.5% for memory CD8.

Using the deep immunoSEQ assay, TCR CDR3 regions were amplified from genomic DNA by multiplex PCR. Extracted genomic DNA from each cell subset was distributed evenly across all wells of several immunoSEQ 96-well plates, and each plate was treated as a replicate. For sorted subsets, about 0.2 ug genomic DNA, equal to 30,000 to 35,000 T cell genomes, was loaded into each replicate PCR. Purified libraries were measured with a Qubit 3.0 fluorometer, size-checked on a Bioanalyzer 2100, and measured again with the KAPA Library Quantification kit. Every immunoSEQ 96-well plate was sequenced on a dedicated single-read 150-cycle Illumina NextSeq 550 flow cell. In the source study's methods: Because the immunoSEQ output held only junctional sequences and lacked quality scores, the filtering could not match the filtering applied to full-length reads. To assign V/J genes and CDR3, sequences were annotated against IMGT germline references using PyIR, a Python wrapper for IgBLAST v1.9. Reads were filtered out if the reads had weak V/J assignments (E-value above 1e-6), no CDR3, stop codons, out-of-frame junctions, or ambiguous translated residues. A V3J clonotype was defined by an identical inferred V gene, J gene, and CDR3 amino acid sequence. Percentage overlap between repertoires was calculated by dividing the number of shared unique clonotypes by the size of the smaller repertoire. Repertoire richness was assessed with RTK rarefaction, the Chao1 estimator, and Recon v2.1 estimates of unobserved clonotypes. Generation probabilities were computed with OLGA for all TCRbeta clonotypes obtained by the gDNA method from four donors. Imported from immuneACCESS, the table was reduced by TCRdb to in-frame sequences with V and J called. These copies leave out some clones; in studies compared against another copy, an unresolved V gene accounts for under half, and the cause of the remainder is not known. V and J calls and clone size are as listed in that table; D and trimming were resolved from the DNA. The sample includes about 2 million clones, with roughly 95% observed a single time. Approximately 1.2% of the sample goes to the ten largest clones.

CD8 naive samples were CD45RO-negative cells positively selected for CCR7, giving a CD45RA+CCR7+ population that excluded TemRA cells. Donors were healthy HIV-negative adults with no recently reported acute infections or vaccinations. Only Caucasian adults living in Nashville, Tennessee, USA were represented among the donors. After blood collection by leukapheresis, PBMCs were isolated using Ficoll-Histopaque density gradient centrifugation and then cryopreserved in the vapor phase of liquid nitrogen. Purity and quantity of every magnetically sorted T cell population were checked by analytical flow cytometry. Genomic DNA was isolated from each sorted fraction and quantified by UV absorbance on a Nanodrop 2000c. The CDR3 measures 14 amino acids from cysteine to phenylalanine. Only the CDR3 portion is preserved as DNA: 42 bases, with reading frame beginning at the first base. The germline V gene (reference sequence) gives CDR1 as MNHNY and CDR2 as SVGAGI. At the junction V is shortened by 0 bases and J by 5 bases, with 11 bases in between.

The chain was built from TRBV6-6 and TRBJ2-7, with a weak D call of TRBD1 (5 bases match). The source material was naive CD8+ T cells sorted from blood. The cell subset or site label, as the study defines it: CD45RA+CCR7+. This receptor was obtained from a man aged 18 to 30 in good health. Here is the DNA: TGTGCCAGCAGTTACTCGAAGACAGACAACGAGCAGTACTTC. Its product reads: CASSYSKTDNEQYF.